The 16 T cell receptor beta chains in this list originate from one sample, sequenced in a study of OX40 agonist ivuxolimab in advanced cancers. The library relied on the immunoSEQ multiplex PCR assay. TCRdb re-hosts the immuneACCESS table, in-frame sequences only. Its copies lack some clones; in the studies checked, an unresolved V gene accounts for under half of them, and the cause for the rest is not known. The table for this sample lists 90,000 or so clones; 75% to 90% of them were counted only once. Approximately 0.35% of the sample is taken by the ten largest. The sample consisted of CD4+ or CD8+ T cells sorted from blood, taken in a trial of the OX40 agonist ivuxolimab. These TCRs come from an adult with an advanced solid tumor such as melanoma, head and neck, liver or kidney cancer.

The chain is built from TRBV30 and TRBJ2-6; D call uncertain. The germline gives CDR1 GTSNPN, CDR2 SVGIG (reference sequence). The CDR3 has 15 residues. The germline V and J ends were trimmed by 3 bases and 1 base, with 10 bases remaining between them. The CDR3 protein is CAWSDTLSGANVLTF. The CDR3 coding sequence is TGTGCCTGGAGCGATACCTTATCTGGGGCCAACGTCCTGACTTTC.

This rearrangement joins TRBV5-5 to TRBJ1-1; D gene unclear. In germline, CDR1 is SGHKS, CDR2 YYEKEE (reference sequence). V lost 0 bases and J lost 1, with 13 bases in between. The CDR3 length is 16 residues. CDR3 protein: CASSLGFGVGNTEAFF. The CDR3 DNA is TGTGCCAGCAGCTTGGGTTTCGGGGTCGGGAACACTGAAGCTTTCTTT. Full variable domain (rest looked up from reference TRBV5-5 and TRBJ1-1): DAGVTQSPTHLIKTRGQQVTLRCSPISGHKSVSWYQQVLGQGPQFIFQYYEKEERGRGNFPDRFSARQFPNYSSELNVNALLLGDSALYLCASSLGFGVGNTEAFFGQGTRLTVV.

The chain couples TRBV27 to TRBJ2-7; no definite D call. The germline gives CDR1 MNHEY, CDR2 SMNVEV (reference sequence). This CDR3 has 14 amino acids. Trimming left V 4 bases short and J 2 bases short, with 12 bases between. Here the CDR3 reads CASSYSTNPYEQYF. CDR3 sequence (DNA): TGTGCCAGCAGTTACAGCACCAACCCCTACGAGCAGTACTTC.

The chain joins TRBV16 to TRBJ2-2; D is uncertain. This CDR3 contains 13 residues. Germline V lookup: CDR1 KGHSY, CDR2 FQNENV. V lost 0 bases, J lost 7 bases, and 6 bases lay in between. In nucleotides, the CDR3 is TGTGCCAGCAGCCAATCCTGGCACGGGGAGCTGTTTTTT. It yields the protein CASSQSWHGELFF.

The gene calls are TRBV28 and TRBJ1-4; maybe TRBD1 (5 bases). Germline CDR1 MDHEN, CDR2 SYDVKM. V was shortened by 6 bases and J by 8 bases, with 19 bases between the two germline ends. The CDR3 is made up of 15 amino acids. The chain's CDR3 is CASRTTGQGVEKLFF. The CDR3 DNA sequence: TGTGCCAGCAGAACCACTGGACAAGGGGTCGAAAAACTGTTTTTT.

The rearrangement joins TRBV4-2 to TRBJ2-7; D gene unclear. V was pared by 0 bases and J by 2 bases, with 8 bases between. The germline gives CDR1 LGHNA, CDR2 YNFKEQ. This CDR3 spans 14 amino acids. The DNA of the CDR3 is TGTGCCAGCAGCCAAGATCTTGCCCCCTACGAGCAGTACTTC. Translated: CASSQDLAPYEQYF.

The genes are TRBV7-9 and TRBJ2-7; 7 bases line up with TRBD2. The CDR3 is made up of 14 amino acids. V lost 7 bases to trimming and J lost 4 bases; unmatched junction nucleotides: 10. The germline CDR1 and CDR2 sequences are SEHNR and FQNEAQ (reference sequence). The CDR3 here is CASTFSGGPYEQYF. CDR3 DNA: TGTGCCAGCACCTTCTCGGGGGGACCTTACGAGCAGTACTTC.

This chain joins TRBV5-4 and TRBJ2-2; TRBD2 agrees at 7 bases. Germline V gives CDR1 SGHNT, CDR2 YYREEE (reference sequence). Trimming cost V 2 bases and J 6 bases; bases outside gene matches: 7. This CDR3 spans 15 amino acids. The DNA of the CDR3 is TGTGCCAGCAGCTTTGGACTAGATAGGCCCGGGGAGCTGTTTTTT. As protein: CASSFGLDRPGELFF.

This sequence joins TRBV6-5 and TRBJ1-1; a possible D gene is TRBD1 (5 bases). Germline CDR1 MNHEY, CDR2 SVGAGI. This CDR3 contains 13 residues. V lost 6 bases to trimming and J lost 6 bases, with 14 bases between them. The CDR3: CASRYFDRSEAFF. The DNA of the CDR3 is TGTGCCAGCAGATATTTTGACAGATCTGAAGCTTTCTTT.

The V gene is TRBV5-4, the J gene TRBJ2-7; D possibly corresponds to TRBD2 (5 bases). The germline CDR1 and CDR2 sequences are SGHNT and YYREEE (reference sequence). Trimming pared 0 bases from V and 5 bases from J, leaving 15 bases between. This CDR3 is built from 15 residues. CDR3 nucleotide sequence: TGTGCCAGCAGCTTGGAGGTTGGCGGGCTACACGAGCAGTACTTC. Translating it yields CASSLEVGGLHEQYF. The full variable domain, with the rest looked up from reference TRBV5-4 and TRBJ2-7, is ETGVTQSPTHLIKTRGQQVTLRCSSQSGHNTVSWYQQALGQGPQFIFQYYREEENGRGNFPPRFSGLQFPNYSSELNVNALELDDSALYLCASSLEVGGLHEQYFGPGTRLTVT.

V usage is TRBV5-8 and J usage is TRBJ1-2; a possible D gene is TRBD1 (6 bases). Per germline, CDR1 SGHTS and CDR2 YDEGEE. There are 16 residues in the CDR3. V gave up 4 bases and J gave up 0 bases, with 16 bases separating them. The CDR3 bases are TGTGCCAGCAGCGCATGGGACAAGACGACTAACTATGGCTACACCTTC. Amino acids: CASSAWDKTTNYGYTF.

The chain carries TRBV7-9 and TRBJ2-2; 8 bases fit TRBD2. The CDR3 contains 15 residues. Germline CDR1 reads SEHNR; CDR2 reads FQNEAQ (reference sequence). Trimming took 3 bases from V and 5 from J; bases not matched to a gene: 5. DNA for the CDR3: TGTGCCAGCAGCTTGGGTCTAGCGGGTACCGGGGAGCTGTTTTTT. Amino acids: CASSLGLAGTGELFF.

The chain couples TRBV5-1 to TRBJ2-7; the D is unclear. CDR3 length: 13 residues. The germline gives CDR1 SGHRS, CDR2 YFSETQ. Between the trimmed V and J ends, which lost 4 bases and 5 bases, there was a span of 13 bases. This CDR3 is CASSPGAEDEQYF. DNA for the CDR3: TGCGCCAGCAGCCCGGGTGCCGAGGACGAGCAGTACTTC.

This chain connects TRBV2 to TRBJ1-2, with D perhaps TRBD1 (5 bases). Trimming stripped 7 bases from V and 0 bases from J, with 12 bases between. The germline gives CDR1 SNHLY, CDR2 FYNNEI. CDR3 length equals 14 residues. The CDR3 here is CASKGIYTNYGYTF. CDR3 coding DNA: TGTGCCAGCAAGGGGATCTATACTAACTATGGCTACACCTTC.

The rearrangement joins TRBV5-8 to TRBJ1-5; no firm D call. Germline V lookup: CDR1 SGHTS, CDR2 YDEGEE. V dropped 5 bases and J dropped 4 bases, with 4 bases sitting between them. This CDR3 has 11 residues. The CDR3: CASSFNQPQHF. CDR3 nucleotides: TGTGCCAGCAGTTTTAATCAGCCCCAGCATTTT.

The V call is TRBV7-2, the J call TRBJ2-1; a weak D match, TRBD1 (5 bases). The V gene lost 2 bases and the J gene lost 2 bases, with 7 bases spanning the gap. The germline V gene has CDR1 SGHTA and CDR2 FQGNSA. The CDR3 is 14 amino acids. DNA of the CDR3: TGTGCCAGCAGCTTAAGGGGCCCCTACAATGAGCAGTTCTTC. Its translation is CASSLRGPYNEQFF.